This TCR beta chain was recovered during a study of shared clonotypes between healthy human individuals. Positive CCR7 selection of CD45RO-negative cells yielded the naive CD8 cells, and terminally differentiated effector memory CD45RA+ cells were excluded. Each subset's genomic DNA was shared equally among a number of immunoSEQ plates. Libraries were prepared by immunoSEQ multiplex PCR; TCRdb keeps only in-frame clonotypes and omits some of them. This table holds about 870,000 clones, 90% to 95% found once. J was trimmed by 2 bases and V by 6 bases; bases with no gene match: 6. CDR3 length: 16 amino acids. Germline-derived CDR1 and CDR2 are WNHNN and SYGVQD (reference sequence).

The sequencing input was naive CD8+ T cells sorted from blood. The TCR was taken from a man aged 25 to 45 in good health. This sequence joins TRBV10-1 and TRBJ2-2; 10 bases are a match to TRBD2. The DNA for the CDR3 is TGCGCCAGCAGGCTAGCGGGAGACAAAAACACCGGGGAGCTGTTTTTT. It is translated as CASRLAGDKNTGELFF.